The 19 T cell receptor beta chains reported below all come from one sample, sequenced in a study of blood T cell repertoires in COVID-19. TCRdb keeps only in-frame clones here, not all; method: immunoSEQ multiplex PCR. In the table there are a few hundred thousand clones, approximately 81% of which are singletons. Sequencing used PBMCs or T cells enriched from blood (not recorded which). The receptors were sampled from a woman aged 50 to 60 who had been exposed to COVID-19.

The chain links TRBV18 to TRBJ2-1; 11 nucleotides line up with TRBD1. V lost 1 base and J lost 7; bases outside the gene matches: 3. Germline V gene sequence: CDR1 KGHSH, CDR2 LQKENI. This CDR3 has 15 amino acids. CDR3 region: CASSPRDRGANEQFF. As DNA, the CDR3 is TGTGCCAGCTCACCACGGGACAGGGGGGCGAATGAGCAGTTCTTC.

This rearrangement joins TRBV6-5 to TRBJ2-4; tentative D call: TRBD1 (5 bases). Germline assignment: CDR1 MNHEY and CDR2 SVGAGI. V lost 2 bases to trimming and J lost 5 bases, with 7 bases between them. The CDR3 is 13 residues long. CDR3 in DNA: TGTGCCAGCAGTTACCAGGGCCAAAACATTCAGTACTTC. Its protein is CASSYQGQNIQYF.

CDR3 protein: CATSGLAGASTDTQYF. The CDR3 DNA reads TGTGCCACCAGCGGACTAGCGGGGGCCTCCACAGATACGCAGTATTTT. The rearrangement uses TRBV15 and TRBJ2-3, with 13 nucleotides matching TRBD2. There are 16 residues in the CDR3. Trimming cost V 5 bases and J 2 bases; bases outside gene matches: 4. CDR1 is LNHNV and CDR2 is YYDKDF in the germline V gene (reference sequence).

The J gene is TRBJ1-1, the V gene TRBV6-2 or TRBV6-3; perhaps TRBD1 as D (6 bases). The CDR3 contains 15 residues. From germline, CDR1 is MNHEY and CDR2 SVGEGT. V was cut by 5 bases and J by 0 bases, with 13 bases left in between. The CDR3 bases are TGTGCCAGCAGTACCAAACAGGGCATGAACACTGAAGCTTTCTTT. It yields the protein CASSTKQGMNTEAFF.

The genes are TRBV5-1 and TRBJ2-2; TRBD2 aligns across 10 bases. The germline CDR1 and CDR2 sequences are SGHRS and YFSETQ. The CDR3 is 15 residues long. V shed 5 bases and J 3 bases; nucleotides not matched to a gene: 4. CDR3 DNA sequence: TGCGCCAGCAGGACCGGGACTAGCGACACCGGGGAGCTGTTTTTT. It is translated as CASRTGTSDTGELFF.

This chain uses TRBV9 with TRBJ1-2; 9 nucleotides agree with TRBD1. Germline V gene lookup returns CDR1 SGDLS and CDR2 YYNGEE. With 3 bases clipped from V and 3 bases from J, the junction kept 9 bases outside the gene matches. The length of the CDR3 is 16 residues. CDR3 bases: TGTGCCAGCAGCGCCCCTCGGGACAGGGTAGACTATGGCTACACCTTC. It is translated as CASSAPRDRVDYGYTF. Variable domain in full (rest from reference TRBV9 and TRBJ1-2): DSGVTQTPKHLITATGQRVTLRCSPRSGDLSVYWYQQSLDQGLQFLIQYYNGEERAKGNILERFSAQQFPDLHSELNLSSLELGDSALYFCASSAPRDRVDYGYTFGSGTRLTVV.

The gene calls are TRBV5-4 and TRBJ2-1, with D perhaps matching TRBD1 (5 bases). The CDR3 is made up of 16 amino acids. CDR1 is SGHNT and CDR2 is YYREEE in the germline V gene (reference sequence). V was cut by 4 bases and J by 3 bases, with 17 bases left in between. The CDR3 bases are TGTGCCAGCAGCCCACGCCCATTAGGGGACTACAATGAGCAGTTCTTC. Protein product: CASSPRPLGDYNEQFF.

J is TRBJ1-2 and V is TRBV5-1, with D possibly TRBD1 on 5 matching bases. Germline CDR1 and CDR2: SGHRS and YFSETQ. V shed 8 bases and J shed 7 bases, with 15 bases lying between them. CDR3 length: 12 amino acids. Here the CDR3 DNA reads TGCGCCAGTCAGGGAGGGGCTCCTGGCTACACCTTC. Its translation is CASQGGAPGYTF.

The J gene is TRBJ2-1, the V gene TRBV4-3, with D unresolved. CDR3 size: 15 residues. Trimming shortened V by 0 bases and J by 1 base, and 7 bases separated the two germline ends. Germline CDR1 and CDR2: LGHNA and YSLEER. The CDR3 loop is CASSQDTASYNEQFF. In DNA, the CDR3 is TGCGCCAGCAGCCAAGACACCGCGTCCTACAATGAGCAGTTCTTC.

The chain uses TRBV19 and TRBJ2-4; maybe TRBD1 (5 bases). In germline, CDR1 is LNHDA, CDR2 SQIVND (reference sequence). CDR3 size: 13 residues. Trimming shortened V by 5 bases and J by 3 bases, and 8 bases separated the two germline ends. The CDR3 is CASSGADKNIQYF. CDR3 in DNA: TGTGCCAGTAGTGGGGCAGACAAAAACATTCAGTACTTC.

The chain carries TRBV18 and TRBJ1-5; possibly TRBD1 for D (5 bases). Germline V gene data show CDR1 as KGHSH and CDR2 as LQKENI. The CDR3 spans 14 residues. With 3 bases removed from V and 9 bases from J, the gap between germline ends came to 15 bases. Here the CDR3 DNA reads TGTGCCAGCTCACCTAGGACATCCATAGGGCCCCAGCATTTT. Protein product: CASSPRTSIGPQHF.

V gene TRBV2 combines with J gene TRBJ1-4; 8 positions match TRBD1. CDR1 is SNHLY, CDR2 FYNNEI, per germline. The junction had 3 bases not matched to a gene; V was cut back by 4 bases and J by 5 bases. The CDR3 has 14 amino acids. The CDR3 bases are TGTGCCAGCAGTGTTGGGACAGGAAATGAAAAACTGTTTTTT. It is translated as CASSVGTGNEKLFF.

The chain employs TRBV21-1 and TRBJ1-1; the D call TRBD1 from the table was never checked on the DNA. TRBV21-1 is recorded as a pseudogene. The CDR3 runs 17 residues. The CDR3 reads CASSKALWGLSNTEAFF. The CDR3 coding sequence is TGTGCCAGCAGCAAAGCGCTTTGGGGGCTGAGTAACACTGAAGCTTTCTTT.

CDR3 DNA: TGTGCCAGCAGCTCCGTAGGACAGGGGGACACTGAAGCTTTCTTT. It specifies CASSSVGQGDTEAFF. The V and J genes are TRBV11-2 and TRBJ1-1; the match to TRBD1 covers 10 bases. Trimming cost V 4 bases and J 3 bases; bases outside gene matches: 5. The CDR3 runs to 15 residues. The germline V gene encodes CDR1 SGHAT and CDR2 FQNNGV.

The chain couples TRBV5-1 to TRBJ2-1; D might be TRBD2 (6 bases). The germline gives CDR1 SGHRS, CDR2 YFSETQ. The V gene lost 3 bases and the J gene lost 0 bases, with 16 bases spanning the gap. CDR3 size: 17 residues. In DNA form, the CDR3 reads TGCGCCAGCAGCTCCGGGCGCGGGGCGAGCTCCTACAATGAGCAGTTCTTC. This gives the protein CASSSGRGASSYNEQFF.

This clone was detected a few times. This chain connects TRBV7-9 to TRBJ1-5; D is unresolved. This CDR3 contains 14 residues. V gave up 2 bases and J gave up 0 bases, with 5 bases separating them. Germline-derived CDR1 and CDR2 are SEHNR and FQNEAQ (reference sequence). CDR3 coding DNA: TGTGCCAGCAGCTTACACAATAGCAATCAGCCCCAGCATTTT. This translates into CASSLHNSNQPQHF.

The chain has TRBV5-1 and TRBJ2-1, with 7 nucleotides matching TRBD1. The CDR3 loop spans 15 amino acids. J lost 2 bases, V lost 4 bases, and 6 bases had no gene match. The germline CDR1 and CDR2 sequences are SGHRS and YFSETQ. The CDR3 DNA sequence: TGCGCCAGCAGCCCCTCGGGGACAGCCTACAATGAGCAGTTCTTC. It is translated as CASSPSGTAYNEQFF. The full variable domain, rest sourced from reference TRBV5-1 and TRBJ2-1, is KAGVTQTPRYLIKTRGQQVTLSCSPISGHRSVSWYQQTPGQGLQFLFEYFSETQRNKGNFPGRFSGRQFSNSRSEMNVSTLELGDSALYLCASSPSGTAYNEQFFGPGTRLTVL.

V usage is TRBV4-1 and J usage is TRBJ1-6, with D possibly matching TRBD1 (6 bases). The CDR3 contains 16 residues. Trimming left V 0 bases short and J 7 bases short, with 13 bases between. Germline V gene sequence: CDR1 MGHRA, CDR2 YSYEKL. CDR3 protein: CASSQDGGQGNSPLHF. The CDR3 bases are TGCGCCAGCAGCCAAGATGGGGGCCAGGGGAATTCACCCCTCCACTTT.

V and J are TRBV11-2 and TRBJ1-5, with D tentatively TRBD1 (6 bases). CDR1 and CDR2 (germline): SGHAT, FQNNGV. The CDR3 loop spans 15 amino acids. V was cut by 6 bases and J by 6 bases, with 18 bases left in between. CDR3 residues: CASSLGAGMGQPQHF. The CDR3 coding sequence is TGTGCCAGCAGTCTGGGGGCCGGGATGGGTCAGCCCCAGCATTTT. The full variable domain, with the rest looked up from reference TRBV11-2 and TRBJ1-5, is EAGVAQSPRYKIIEKRQSVAFWCNPISGHATLYWYQQILGQGPKLLIQFQNNGVVDDSQLPKDRFSAERLKGVDSTLKIQPAKLEDSAVYLCASSLGAGMGQPQHFGDGTRLSIL.